This TCR beta chain was obtained from a study of glioma-infiltrating T cells. Study conclusions and caveats: Tissue and blood shared very few CDR3 sequences.

As concerns this clonotype: Its antigen is currently unknown. Its ends do not fully match the called genes, so a read error is possible.

Amplification of TCR alpha and beta CDR3 regions from RNA used iRepertoire nested multiplex PCR. Each CDR3 protein gets one entry after TCRdb re-called the multiplex PCR reads with MiXCR. The data hold 300,000 to 450,000 distinct CDR3 sequences, with 35% to 45% observed a single time. Sequencing was carried out using glioma tissue, nonneoplastic brain tissue, or PBMCs (not recorded which). The TCR sequence derives from a human donor with low-grade glioma or glioblastoma, undergoing nonglioma brain surgery, or in good health (not recorded which).

CDR3 sequence (DNA): TGCAGTGCTACCTCTAGCTTCTCCAATGAGGAGTTCTTC. The encoded protein is CSATSSFSNEEFF. V is TRBV20-1 and J is TRBJ2-1; TRBD2 is a possible D gene (5 bases). The germline gives CDR1 DFQATT, CDR2 SNEGSKA (reference sequence). The CDR3 extends over 13 amino acids.